Listed below are T cell receptor beta chains from one sample, sequenced in a study of identical twins. MiXCR, applied by TCRdb to the 5' RACE reads, yields one record per CDR3 protein. In the table there are about 920,000 distinct CDR3 sequences, approximately 13% of which are singletons. These records were also assigned to another study, of yellow fever vaccine responses in identical twins.

The sequencing sample was made of PBMCs. The receptors originated from a woman between 18 and 29 years old in good health. Both conserved end residues are part of each CDR3. The order of the fields is CDR3 protein, CDR3 DNA, clone size, J gene, D gene, V gene. A D gene is named only where the DNA matches it firmly. Size is omitted from some rows. Given values are once, few, many or a class for expanded clones.

CASSPSKGQGPQQFF | TGTGCCAGCAGTCCATCTAAGGGACAGGGTCCCCAGCAGTTCTTC | - | TRBJ2-1 | TRBD1 | TRBV28
CASHQRTGTAYGYTF | TGTGCCAGCCACCAACGAACCGGGACAGCCTATGGCTACACCTTC | - | TRBJ1-2 | TRBD1 | TRBV2
CASTSGDSNSGANVLTF | TGTGCCAGCACCTCGGGGGACAGTAACTCTGGGGCCAACGTCCTGACTTTC | few | TRBJ2-6 | - | TRBV6-1
CASSLGDRQDTQYF | TGCGCCAGCAGCTTGGGGGACAGACAAGATACGCAGTATTTT | few | TRBJ2-3 | TRBD1 | TRBV5-1
CASSLVSGQETQYF | TGCGCCAGCAGCTTGGTGAGCGGTCAAGAGACCCAGTACTTC | many | TRBJ2-5 | - | TRBV5-1
CASRDGRPMNTEAFF | TGTGCCAGCCGGGACGGACGGCCCATGAACACTGAAGCTTTCTTT | - | TRBJ1-1 | - | TRBV27
CASSLDSEAFYEQYF | TGTGCCAGCAGCTTGGACAGTGAGGCTTTCTACGAGCAGTACTTC | few | TRBJ2-7 | - | TRBV11-3
CASSSLTDYQETQYF | TGTGCCAGCAGTTCGCTCACAGATTACCAAGAGACCCAGTACTTC | - | TRBJ2-5 | - | TRBV6-5
CASSQGEAASSYNEQFF | TGTGCCAGCAGCCAAGGGGAGGCCGCAAGCTCCTACAATGAGCAGTTCTTC | - | TRBJ2-1 | - | TRBV14
CASRGTLTYNEQFF | TGCGCCAGCAGAGGGACGTTGACTTACAATGAGCAGTTCTTC | few | TRBJ2-1 | - | TRBV10-2
CASSPRVSLTDTQYF | TGTGCCAGCAGCCCCAGGGTCAGCCTCACAGATACGCAGTATTTT | - | TRBJ2-3 | - | TRBV12-3/TRBV12-4
CASSEEGTGDEQYF | TGCGCCAGCAGCGAGGAAGGGACAGGGGACGAGCAGTACTTC | few | TRBJ2-7 | TRBD1 | TRBV5-1
CASSRHLRQGALGYTF | TGTGCCAGCAGCCGTCACCTGAGACAGGGGGCGCTTGGCTACACCTTC | few | TRBJ1-2 | TRBD1 | TRBV3-1
CASKSETTDTQYF | TGTGCCAGCAAGTCTGAGACCACAGATACGCAGTATTTT | - | TRBJ2-3 | - | TRBV3-1
CASGVGGGEQYF | TGTGCCAGCGGGGTGGGAGGAGGAGAGCAGTACTTC | few | TRBJ2-7 | - | TRBV6-5
CSEGGYQETQYF | TGCAGTGAGGGGGGGTACCAAGAGACCCAGTACTTC | few | TRBJ2-5 | - | TRBV20-1
CASSSRSPDEQYF | TGTGCCAGCAGCTCACGGAGTCCGGACGAGCAGTACTTC | few | TRBJ2-7 | - | TRBV7-9
CASSQGLAATYEQYF | TGCGCCAGCAGCCAGGGACTAGCGGCCACCTACGAGCAGTACTTC | - | TRBJ2-7 | TRBD2 | TRBV4-1
CASIRRSGGIAETQYF | TGTGCCAGCATTCGCAGAAGCGGGGGGATAGCAGAGACCCAGTACTTC | many | TRBJ2-5 | TRBD2 | TRBV12-3/TRBV12-4
CSVANGRTEKEQYF | TGCAGCGTTGCCAACGGGAGAACCGAGAAAGAGCAGTACTTC | - | TRBJ2-7 | - | TRBV29-1
CASGLVPAGAETQYF | TGTGCTAGTGGTTTGGTACCTGCGGGAGCAGAGACCCAGTACTTC | - | TRBJ2-5 | TRBD2 | TRBV12-5
CASSVATRDRALRDTQYF | TGTGCCAGCAGCGTAGCTACGCGGGACAGGGCCCTCAGGGATACGCAGTATTTT | - | TRBJ2-3 | TRBD1 | TRBV9
CASSLRTDPSNQPQHF | TGCGCCAGCAGCTTGAGGACAGACCCTAGCAATCAGCCCCAGCATTTT | - | TRBJ1-5 | - | TRBV5-1
CATSTQGLAQETQYF | TGTGCCACCAGCACACAGGGACTAGCCCAAGAGACCCAGTACTTC | few | TRBJ2-5 | TRBD2 | TRBV15
CASSKTDSRGPQETQYF | TGTGCCAGCAGTAAGACCGACAGTAGGGGCCCCCAAGAGACCCAGTACTTC | few | TRBJ2-5 | - | TRBV12-3/TRBV12-4
CASSTSGTGNTEAFF | TGTGCCAGCAGTACATCCGGGACAGGGAACACTGAAGCTTTCTTT | - | TRBJ1-1 | TRBD1 | TRBV6-1
CASSQDSDGLLNTEAFF | TGTGCCAGCAGCCAAGATTCCGACGGACTCCTGAACACTGAAGCTTTCTTT | - | TRBJ1-1 | - | TRBV3-1
CASSQDLTTYEQYF | TGTGCCAGCAGCCAAGATCTGACAACCTACGAGCAGTACTTC | few | TRBJ2-7 | - | TRBV3-1
CASSEQTGRINTIYF | TGTGCCAGCAGTGAACAGACCGGACGGATAAACACCATATATTTT | - | TRBJ1-3 | - | TRBV6-1
CATSEKQGTSQETQYF | TGTGCCACCAGTGAAAAGCAGGGTACTTCACAAGAGACCCAGTACTTC | - | TRBJ2-5 | - | TRBV24-1
CATTGLTYEQYF | TGTGCCACCACAGGTTTAACCTACGAGCAGTACTTC | - | TRBJ2-7 | - | TRBV2